This T cell receptor beta chain was documented in a study of T cell clonality in common variable immunodeficiency (dated by TCRdb to the mid-2010s). Study-wide conclusions, independent of this receptor: CVID TCRbeta sequences reportedly showed fewer deletions and N-nucleotide insertions and lacked highly modified clones with 13 or more V deletions. Fewer TCRbeta clones were shared among CVID subjects than among healthy controls (p < 0.0001). The authors noted that sequencing repertoires of T cell subpopulations would be needed to clarify what caused the increased clonality in CVID. Despite equal DNA input, controls averaged approximately 74,000 unique sequences per sample versus some 30,000 in CVID samples. Correlations of repertoire features with clinical complications were constrained by heterogeneity among patients within the CVID cohort. TCRbeta clonality was higher in CVID subjects than in healthy controls (t-test p = 0.018), and the increase was most characteristic of about a third of subjects.

Equivalent amounts of genomic DNA from CVID and control samples were used as sequencing input. For every sample, a 60 bp segment covering the rearranged TCRbeta CDR3 region was amplified and then sequenced. The immunoSEQ assay, a bias-corrected multiplex PCR combined with high-throughput sequencing, was used to amplify TCRbeta. The paper's processing steps were these. Each unique nucleotide sequence was treated as a clone and annotated with V, D and J genes, copy number and frequency. Sequences were labeled productive if in frame, and non-productive if out of frame or containing stop codons. As previously described, clonality was calculated on the basis of Shannon's entropy. The predicted amino acid sequences of productive clones were used to derive mean CDR3 Kyte-Doolittle hydropathy. Using the R hclust function, scaled V gene usage was clustered hierarchically with Manhattan distance and complete linkage. Sharing of clones by CDR3 amino acid sequence was evaluated through resampling of 12 repertoires per group over 100 rounds. The repertoires were screened for 70 published EBV-specific TCRbeta sequences and fewer than 300 published CMV-specific TCRbeta sequences. After a couple of CVID samples that produced fewer than 10,000 sequences were dropped from the analysis, roughly 42 CVID repertoires remained. TCRdb mirrors the immuneACCESS table, restricted to in-frame sequences. Some clones are absent from its copies; in checked studies, under half trace to an unresolved V gene, and the reason for the others is unknown. Clonal size and the V and J genes are those of that table, whereas D and trimming came from the DNA. This sample holds tens of thousands of clones in total, without any singletons. In total, the top ten clones hold under 4% of the sample.

Clipping removes 6 bases from V and 2 bases from J, with 7 as the unmatched junction base count. The germline V gene encodes CDR1 LNHDA and CDR2 SQIVND (reference sequence). Spanning cysteine to phenylalanine, the CDR3 consists of 15 amino acids. Part of the CDR3 DNA is given, 36 bases translated from base 1. Standard criteria, namely reduction of serum IgG, IgA and/or IgM below the normal range together with specific antibody deficiency, were applied for the diagnosis of CVID. The CVID group comprised 45 or so subjects, 15 or so female and approximately 30 male, aged roughly 9 to 65 years with a mean age of about 40. Predominantly Caucasian heritage was noted among both the CVID patients and the healthy controls. All CVID subjects had received replacement immunoglobulin therapy for at least one year at the time of study participation. When blood was collected, none of the CVID subjects were ill or on immunomodulatory or immunosuppressive medication. From each donor, about 5 to 8.5 ml of heparinized peripheral whole blood was collected. Genomic DNA from adults with common variable immune deficiency (CVID) and from healthy adult controls was used for sequencing of TCRbeta CDR3 repertoires. To isolate peripheral blood mononuclear cells, diluted blood was subjected to density centrifugation over Hypaque 1077 or Ficoll-Paque. Unsorted mononuclear cells served as the source of genomic DNA, which was extracted either by Qiagen column purification or by a centrifugation-based method.

Concerning this clone itself: Its antigen is still unknown. Read data end 3 residues before the CDR3 end; the end is taken from the germline J gene.

Sequencing was performed on peripheral blood mononuclear cells. The clonotype comes from a human donor with common variable immunodeficiency. The receptor chain draws on TRBV19 and TRBJ1-5, with 7 central nucleotides matching TRBD1. The CDR3 is CASSTGEGGNQPQHF. The sequenced CDR3 bases are TGTGCCAGTAGCACAGGGGAAGGTGGCAATCAGCCC. With all but the CDR3 taken from the reference TRBV19 and TRBJ1-5 genes, the full variable domain is: DGGITQSPKYLFRKEGQNVTLSCEQNLNHDAMYWYRQDPGQGLRLIYYSQIVNDFQKGDIAEGYSVSREKKESFPLTVTSAQKNPTAFYLCASSTGEGGNQPQHFGDGTRLSIL.